This TCR beta chain was profiled in a study of cytomegalovirus exposure and HLA in healthy donors. Study-level background: Roughly 170 million T cells yielded 100 million or so unique TCR beta sequences in earlier analysis. General study points: Researchers left out some V segments, among them TRBV6-2 and TRBV6-3, as indistinguishable. CMV serostatus was the only recorded immune exposure for donors.

Amplification used 60 Vbeta primers and 13 Jbeta primers. Repertoires were generated with immunoSEQ multiplex PCR, while TCRdb's copy carries only in-frame clones and drops some. The sample contains tens of thousands of clones, more than 70% of which appear only once. This clone was recorded once. Antigen: not known. CDR1 and CDR2 from the germline V gene are SGHVS and FQNEAQ. Trimming took off 1 base at V and 3 bases at J, with 10 bases between the two ends. The CDR3 has 15 amino acids. The sequencing sample was made of PBMCs. V is TRBV7-8 and J is TRBJ1-3; perhaps TRBD1 as D (5 bases). This sequence was found in a man aged 25 to 40 in good health and CMV-seronegative. CDR3 in DNA: TGTGCCAGCAGCTTAGGGTTGGGGGGTGGAAACACCATATATTTT. It specifies CASSLGLGGGNTIYF. Drawing the rest from reference TRBV7-8 and TRBJ1-3, the complete variable domain is GAGVSQSPRYKVAKRGQDVALRCDPISGHVSLFWYQQALGQGPEFLTYFQNEAQLDKSGLPSDRFFAERPEGSVSTLKIQRTQQEDSAVYLCASSLGLGGGNTIYFGEGSWLTVV.